This T cell receptor beta chain came from a study of post-analysis software for immune sequencing data. Unique molecular identifiers were present in the TCR beta cDNA libraries. From the PCR reads, TCRdb called clonotypes with MiXCR, one entry per CDR3 protein. This table holds some 240,000 distinct CDR3 sequences, about 40% found once. Sequencing was done on a sample of blood. This clonotype was obtained from a girl aged 5-17 years with multiple sclerosis.

The DNA of the CDR3 is TGCAGTGCTGGCGGGACAACTAACTATGGCTACACCTTC. Its protein is CSAGGTTNYGYTF. The V and J genes are TRBV20-1 and TRBJ1-2; perhaps TRBD1 as D (6 bases). The V end lost 5 bases, the J end lost 0 bases, and 10 bases lay between the germline ends. Germline CDR1 and CDR2: DFQATT and SNEGSKA (reference sequence). CDR3 length: 13 residues.